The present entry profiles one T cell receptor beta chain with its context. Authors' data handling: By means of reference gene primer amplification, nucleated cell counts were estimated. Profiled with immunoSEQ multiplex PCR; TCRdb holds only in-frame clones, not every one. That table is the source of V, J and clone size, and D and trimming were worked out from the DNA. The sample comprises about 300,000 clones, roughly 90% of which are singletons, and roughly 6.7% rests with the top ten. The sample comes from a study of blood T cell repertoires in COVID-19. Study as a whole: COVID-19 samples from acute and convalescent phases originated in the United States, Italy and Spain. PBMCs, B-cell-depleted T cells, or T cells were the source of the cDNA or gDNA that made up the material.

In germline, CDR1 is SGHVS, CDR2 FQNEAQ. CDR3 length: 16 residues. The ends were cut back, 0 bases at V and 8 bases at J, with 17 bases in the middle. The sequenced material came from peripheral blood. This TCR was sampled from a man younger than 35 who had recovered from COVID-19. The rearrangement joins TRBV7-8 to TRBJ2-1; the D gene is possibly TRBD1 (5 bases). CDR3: CASSLAMEGVWHEQFF. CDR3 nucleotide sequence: TGTGCCAGCAGCTTAGCGATGGAAGGGGTCTGGCATGAGCAGTTCTTC.